These T cell receptor beta chains were read from a single sample in a study of blood T cell repertoires in COVID-19. Sequencing used immunoSEQ multiplex PCR; TCRdb keeps in-frame clones, though not all of them. The table lists about 150,000 clones, around 89% of them singletons. Sequences were obtained from peripheral blood. The receptors shown here come from a man in his 60s with active or convalescent COVID-19. Each CDR3 is given with its conserved first and last residue. D genes are given only for firm matches. Clone size, where shown, is once, few, many, or a class for clones that have expanded.

TRBJ1-2	TRBD1	NA	TRBV27	CASSLSRGQGAYYGYTF	TGTGCCAGCAGTTTATCGAGGGGACAGGGGGCTTACTATGGCTACACCTTC
TRBJ2-7	NA	NA	TRBV7-2	CASSLRRTAEQYF	TGTGCCAGCAGCTTACGAAGGACAGCCGAGCAGTACTTC
TRBJ1-2	TRBD1	once	TRBV5-1	CASSLGDRGSYGYTF	TGCGCCAGCAGCTTAGGAGACAGGGGAAGCTATGGCTACACCTTC
TRBJ2-5	NA	NA	TRBV30	CAWSSGDETQYF	TGTGCCTGGAGTTCAGGGGACGAGACCCAGTACTTC
TRBJ1-6	TRBD1	NA	TRBV2	CASTGQGEIAPLHF	TGTGCCAGCACGGGACAGGGAGAAATTGCACCCCTCCACTTT
TRBJ2-5	TRBD2	NA	TRBV25-1	CASSDDLAGGETQYF	TGTGCCAGCAGCGACGACCTAGCGGGAGGAGAGACCCAGTACTTC
TRBJ2-2	NA	NA	TRBV5-4	CASSPFTGSANTGELFF	TGTGCCAGCAGCCCGTTCACAGGCTCCGCGAACACCGGGGAGCTGTTTTTT
TRBJ2-5	NA	NA	TRBV20-1	CSARLRETQYF	TGCAGTGCTAGACTACGGGAGACCCAGTACTTC
TRBJ2-5	NA	once	TRBV15	CATSGQSRVGGETQYF	TGTGCCACCAGCGGACAGAGCCGGGTCGGCGGAGAGACCCAGTACTTC
TRBJ2-5	TRBD1	NA	TRBV5-4	CASSLGGSGGETQYF	TGTGCCAGCAGCTTGGGAGGCTCAGGGGGAGAGACCCAGTACTTC
TRBJ1-3	NA	NA	TRBV28	CASSNPGKNTIYF	TGTGCCAGCAGTAACCCCGGGAAAAACACCATATATTTT
TRBJ2-7	NA	NA	TRBV6-1	CASSEGRGAYEQYF	TGTGCCAGCAGTGAAGGAAGGGGTGCCTACGAGCAGTACTTC
TRBJ1-2	TRBD1	once	TRBV7-2	CASSHRQGKDYGYTF	TGTGCCAGCAGCCACCGACAGGGAAAAGACTATGGCTACACCTTC